The 26 T cell receptor beta chains below all came from one sample that was sequenced in a study of shared clonotypes between healthy human individuals. Measured with immunoSEQ multiplex PCR; TCRdb has only the in-frame clones, and not every one. The data contain around 1.9 million clones, just over 90% of them singletons. CD8 cells regarded as naive lacked CD45RO, were positively chosen for CCR7, and omitted terminally differentiated effector memory CD45RA+ cells. Specimen: naive CD8+ T cells from PBMCs. The source of these receptors is a man in his late teens or twenties in good health. Some clones in this sample may be carry-over from other donors' samples.

This clone was found once. V usage is TRBV7-9 and J usage is TRBJ2-1, with TRBD1 as a possible D gene (6 bases). Per the germline V gene, CDR1 is SEHNR and CDR2 is FQNEAQ (reference sequence). CDR3 size: 14 residues. Trimming pared 3 bases from V and 6 bases from J, leaving 12 bases between. As DNA, the CDR3 is TGTGCCAGCAGCTTCATTACAGGGTTCAATGAGCAGTTCTTC. The encoded protein is CASSFITGFNEQFF.

The chain employs TRBV4-1 and TRBJ2-1; 8 nucleotides agree with TRBD2. Per germline, CDR1 MGHRA and CDR2 YSYEKL. This CDR3 has 16 residues. J gave up 3 bases and V 2 bases, and 6 bases lay outside the gene matches. CDR3 sequence: CASSQIGGGFYNEQFF. CDR3 coding DNA: TGCGCCAGCAGCCAAATAGGCGGGGGGTTCTACAATGAGCAGTTCTTC.

The V call is TRBV7-3, the J call TRBJ2-6, with D unresolved. The germline V gene has CDR1 SGHTA and CDR2 FQGTGA. The CDR3 has 14 amino acids. Trimming left V 5 bases short and J 4 bases short, with 9 bases between. CDR3 DNA sequence: TGTGCCAGCAGCCTGGGTTCAGGGGCCAACGTCCTGACTTTC. It is translated as CASSLGSGANVLTF.

V and J are TRBV5-6 and TRBJ2-3; D call uncertain. CDR1 and CDR2 from the germline V gene are SGHDT and YYEEEE. The CDR3 covers 17 residues. Trimming shortened V by 4 bases and J by 3 bases, and 21 bases separated the two germline ends. The CDR3 nucleotides are TGTGCCAGCAGCGGCAATCGTAGGGCTGGGCGGACAGATACGCAGTATTTT. Translated: CASSGNRRAGRTDTQYF.

The genes are TRBV15 and TRBJ2-1, with 8 bases aligning to TRBD2. This CDR3 has 13 residues. Germline loops: CDR1 LNHNV, CDR2 YYDKDF (reference sequence). V lost 4 bases, J lost 9 bases, and 5 bases stayed unmatched. The CDR3 coding sequence is TGTGCCACCAGCACCCGGACTAGCCCTGAGCAGTTCTTC. The encoded protein is CATSTRTSPEQFF.

The rearrangement joins TRBV27 to TRBJ2-7, with 9 nucleotides matching TRBD1. The CDR3 is 16 residues long. In germline, CDR1 is MNHEY, CDR2 SMNVEV (reference sequence). The junction had 11 bases not matched to a gene; V was cut back by 6 bases and J by 2 bases. The CDR3 DNA follows: TGTGCCAGCAGGAACGGGCCGGGACAGGGCACCTACGAGCAGTACTTC. It specifies CASRNGPGQGTYEQYF.

The genes are TRBV28 and TRBJ2-1, with D maybe TRBD2 (6 bases). V was pared by 2 bases and J by 1 base, with 21 bases between. Germline CDR1 reads MDHEN; CDR2 reads SYDVKM. This CDR3 spans 19 amino acids. The CDR3 spells CASSLLLVEGSRSYNEQFF. The CDR3 nucleotides are TGTGCCAGCAGTTTACTTCTCGTGGAGGGGTCTCGGTCCTACAATGAGCAGTTCTTC.

The chain is built from TRBV7-6 and TRBJ2-3, with a weak D call TRBD1 (5 bases). Trimming cost V 1 base and J 1 base, with 15 bases left between them. The length of the CDR3 is 17 residues. Germline lookup yields CDR1 SGHVS and CDR2 FNYEAQ. CDR3: CASSLVIAGPGTDTQYF. The CDR3 DNA is TGTGCCAGCAGCTTAGTTATCGCAGGGCCGGGCACAGATACGCAGTATTTT.

The chain has TRBV19 and TRBJ2-3; unclear D gene. Germline V gives CDR1 LNHDA, CDR2 SQIVND (reference sequence). V lost 7 bases and J lost 2, with 13 bases in between. CDR3 length: 14 residues. DNA for the CDR3: TGTGCCAGTATAGGATATCCGTACACAGATACGCAGTATTTT. This translates into CASIGYPYTDTQYF.

J is TRBJ1-6 and V is TRBV11-2, with 9 bases fitting TRBD1. Trimming at V came to 5 bases and at J to 7 bases, leaving 3 bases not matched to a gene. The CDR3 totals 14 residues. Germline V gives CDR1 SGHAT, CDR2 FQNNGV. The CDR3 region has the DNA TGTGCCAGCAGCCAACAGGGGGCGAATTCACCCCTCCACTTT. Translation gives CASSQQGANSPLHF.

This rearrangement joins TRBV29-1 to TRBJ2-5; a weak D match, TRBD1 (5 bases). The tail of the sequence fits TRBJ2-7 better, so the J call may be wrong. The germline CDR1 and CDR2 sequences are SQVTM and ANQGSEA. The CDR3 sequence is 15 residues long. For the CDR3, the DNA is TGCAGCGTGAACTCCGACAGAACCCTTAGGGGCGAGCAGTACTTC. It translates to CSVNSDRTLRGEQYF.

The V call is TRBV11-2, the J call TRBJ2-7; a possible D gene is TRBD2 (6 bases). V lost 2 bases to trimming and J lost 3 bases, with 11 bases between them. Germline loops: CDR1 SGHAT, CDR2 FQNNGV. This CDR3 spans 14 amino acids. CDR3 protein: CASSLRGTLYEQYF. The DNA for the CDR3 is TGTGCCAGCAGCTTACGGGGGACCCTCTACGAGCAGTACTTC.

About this clone: At one end the junction does not follow the germline gene, possibly because of a read error. The chain is built from TRBV4-1 and TRBJ2-6, with TRBD2 identical over 7 bases. The germline gives CDR1 MGHRA, CDR2 YSYEKL. The CDR3 has 22 residues. The CDR3 is CARSGPGGGVAGMSSGANVLTF. CDR3 sequence (DNA): TGCGCCCGCAGCGGTCCGGGGGGAGGGGTAGCGGGTATGTCATCTGGGGCCAACGTCCTGACTTTC.

This clone has a single count. This chain joins TRBV28 and TRBJ1-5, with 7 nucleotides matching TRBD1. From germline, CDR1 is MDHEN and CDR2 SYDVKM. CDR3 length: 13 residues. CDR3 region: CAGNRGTNQPQHF. The CDR3 bases are TGTGCTGGGAACAGGGGTACAAATCAGCCCCAGCATTTT.

The J gene is TRBJ1-2, the V gene TRBV6-6, with no clear D. Germline-derived CDR1 and CDR2 are MNHNY and SVGAGI (reference sequence). CDR3 length: 11 amino acids. V was shortened by 4 bases and J by 5 bases, with 5 bases between the two germline ends. In DNA form, the CDR3 reads TGTGCCAGCAGTTCCGCGTATGGCTACACCTTC. Its translation: CASSSAYGYTF.

J is TRBJ2-5 and V is TRBV23-1; D is possibly TRBD1 (5 bases). TRBV23-1 is an ORF for which the function is uncertain. This CDR3 region has 16 residues. V was cut by 1 base and J by 1 base, with 13 bases left in between. Here the CDR3 DNA reads TGCGCCAGCAGTCAATGCCGACAGCCCCTCCAAGAGACCCAGTACTTC. Amino acid sequence: CASSQCRQPLQETQYF.

The chain joins TRBV27 to TRBJ2-3, with TRBD2 matching over 11 bases. This CDR3 spans 16 amino acids. From germline, CDR1 is MNHEY and CDR2 SMNVEV (reference sequence). The J segment lost 2 bases and the V segment lost 6 bases, leaving 7 bases of the junction unmatched. The CDR3 reads CASSPPTSGATDTQYF. CDR3 sequence (DNA): TGTGCCAGCAGCCCCCCGACTAGCGGGGCCACAGATACGCAGTATTTT.

The chain links TRBV28 to TRBJ2-1, with 7 nucleotides matching TRBD2. CDR1 and CDR2 (germline): MDHEN, SYDVKM. Trimming took 6 bases from V and 5 from J; bases not matched to a gene: 10. There are 15 residues in the CDR3. CDR3 sequence reads: CASSLGLEADNEQFF. For the CDR3, the DNA is TGTGCCAGCAGCCTCGGACTAGAAGCCGACAATGAGCAGTTCTTC.

The chain is built from TRBV6-6 and TRBJ2-5; the match to TRBD1 covers 10 bases. The J segment lost 6 bases and the V segment lost 8 bases, leaving 9 bases of the junction unmatched. The CDR3 consists of 14 residues. Germline CDR1 and CDR2: MNHNY and SVGAGI (reference sequence). Written as DNA, the CDR3 is TGTGCCAGCGACCCGACAGGGGGCTTGCAGACCCAGTACTTC. Translated, it gives CASDPTGGLQTQYF.

This clone came up a few times. This chain uses TRBV10-3 with TRBJ1-2, with 7 bases aligning to TRBD1. The germline V gene encodes CDR1 ENHRY and CDR2 SYGVKD. The CDR3 is made up of 13 amino acids. V lost 10 bases to trimming and J lost 2 bases; unmatched junction nucleotides: 7. In DNA form, the CDR3 reads TGTGCCACCCTACCGACAGGGAACTATGGCTACACCTTC. It encodes CATLPTGNYGYTF.

The chain combines TRBV7-9 with TRBJ2-3, with TRBD2 as a possible D gene (5 bases). The V and J ends lost 3 bases and 0 bases respectively, with 10 bases between them. Germline lookup yields CDR1 SEHNR and CDR2 FQNEAQ (reference sequence). The CDR3 totals 15 residues. The CDR3 bases are TGTGCCAGCAGCTTCGGACTGTTAAGCACAGATACGCAGTATTTT. Protein: CASSFGLLSTDTQYF.

The V call is TRBV15, the J call TRBJ1-5; the D gene is possibly TRBD1 (5 bases). The germline CDR1 and CDR2 sequences are LNHNV and YYDKDF (reference sequence). V gave up 1 base and J gave up 0 bases, with 10 bases separating them. The CDR3 is 16 residues long. The CDR3 here is CATSRVGADSNQPQHF. The CDR3 DNA reads as TGTGCCACCAGCAGAGTCGGGGCCGATAGCAATCAGCCCCAGCATTTT.

The rearrangement links TRBV9 to TRBJ2-1; D might be TRBD2 (6 bases). Deletions cut 4 bases from V and 0 bases from J, with 23 bases between. The CDR3 is 19 residues long. The germline V gene encodes CDR1 SGDLS and CDR2 YYNGEE. The CDR3 bases are TGTGCCAGCAGCACACCCAAAGAGGGACTCCCGAGCTCCTACAATGAGCAGTTCTTC. Residues: CASSTPKEGLPSSYNEQFF. The entire variable domain, with the rest obtained from reference TRBV9 and TRBJ2-1, is as follows: DSGVTQTPKHLITATGQRVTLRCSPRSGDLSVYWYQQSLDQGLQFLIQYYNGEERAKGNILERFSAQQFPDLHSELNLSSLELGDSALYFCASSTPKEGLPSSYNEQFFGPGTRLTVL.

The chain couples TRBV10-3 to TRBJ1-1; 8 positions agree with TRBD1. Germline V gene sequence: CDR1 ENHRY, CDR2 SYGVKD. The V segment lost 4 bases and the J segment 4 bases; nucleotides outside the gene matches: 5. The CDR3 sequence is 14 residues long. The DNA for the CDR3 is TGTGCCATCAGTGTCGGACAGGGAGGCACTGAAGCTTTCTTT. This sequence encodes CAISVGQGGTEAFF.

This chain uses TRBV9 with TRBJ2-1; 9 bases match TRBD2. The CDR3 is made up of 17 amino acids. Trimming at V came to 0 bases and at J to 8 bases, leaving 12 bases not matched to a gene. From germline, CDR1 is SGDLS and CDR2 YYNGEE. The CDR3, as DNA: TGTGCCAGCAGCGTAGTCGGTGGGGCGGGAGGGGTCGATGAGCAGTTCTTC. Translated: CASSVVGGAGGVDEQFF.

Worth noting for this clone: Other DNA sequences in this specimen translate into the identical CDR3. The chain carries TRBV6-1 and TRBJ2-7, with D possibly matching TRBD1 (5 bases). The CDR3 covers 14 residues. V lost 1 base and J lost 1, with 8 bases in between. Germline V gene sequence: CDR1 MNHNS, CDR2 SASEGT. The chain's CDR3 is CASSEGAGSYEQYF. The CDR3 bases are TGTGCCAGCAGTGAAGGGGCAGGGTCCTACGAGCAGTACTTC.